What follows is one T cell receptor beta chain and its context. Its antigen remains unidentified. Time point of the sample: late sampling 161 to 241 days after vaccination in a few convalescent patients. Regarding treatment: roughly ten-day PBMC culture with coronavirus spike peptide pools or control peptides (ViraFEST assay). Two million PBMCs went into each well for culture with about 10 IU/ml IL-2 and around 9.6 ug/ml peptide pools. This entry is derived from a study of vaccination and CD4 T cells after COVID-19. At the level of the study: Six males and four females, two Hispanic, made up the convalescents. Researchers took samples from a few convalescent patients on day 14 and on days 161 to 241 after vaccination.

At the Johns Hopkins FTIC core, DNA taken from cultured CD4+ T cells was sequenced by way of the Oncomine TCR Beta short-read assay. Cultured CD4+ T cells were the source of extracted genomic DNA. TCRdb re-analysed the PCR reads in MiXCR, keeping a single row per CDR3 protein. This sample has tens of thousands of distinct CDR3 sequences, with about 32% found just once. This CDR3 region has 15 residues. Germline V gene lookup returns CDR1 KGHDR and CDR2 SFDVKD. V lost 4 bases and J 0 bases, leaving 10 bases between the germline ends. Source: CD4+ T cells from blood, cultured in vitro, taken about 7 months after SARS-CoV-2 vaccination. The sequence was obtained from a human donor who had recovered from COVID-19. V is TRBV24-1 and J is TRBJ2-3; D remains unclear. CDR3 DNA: TGTGCCACCAGTGACCATTCCCTTAGCACAGATACGCAGTATTTT. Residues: CATSDHSLSTDTQYF.